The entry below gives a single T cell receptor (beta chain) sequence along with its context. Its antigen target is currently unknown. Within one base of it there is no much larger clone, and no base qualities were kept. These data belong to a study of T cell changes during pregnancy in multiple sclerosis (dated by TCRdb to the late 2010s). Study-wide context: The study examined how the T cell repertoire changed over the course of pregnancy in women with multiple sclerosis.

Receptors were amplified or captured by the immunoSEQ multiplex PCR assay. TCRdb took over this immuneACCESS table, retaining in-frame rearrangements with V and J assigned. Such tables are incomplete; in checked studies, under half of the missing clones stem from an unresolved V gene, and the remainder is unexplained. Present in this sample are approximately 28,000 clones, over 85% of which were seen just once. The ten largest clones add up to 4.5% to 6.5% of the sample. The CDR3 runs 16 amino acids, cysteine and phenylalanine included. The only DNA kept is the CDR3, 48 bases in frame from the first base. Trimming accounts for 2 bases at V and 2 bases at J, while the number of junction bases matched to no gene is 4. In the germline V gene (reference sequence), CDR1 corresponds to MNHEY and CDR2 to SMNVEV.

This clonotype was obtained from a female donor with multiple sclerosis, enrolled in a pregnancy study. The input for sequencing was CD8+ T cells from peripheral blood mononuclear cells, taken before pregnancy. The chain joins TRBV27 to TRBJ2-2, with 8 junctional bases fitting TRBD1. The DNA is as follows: TGTGCCAGCAGTTTAGAGACAGGGGTCAACACCGGGGAGCTGTTTTTT. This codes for CASSLETGVNTGELFF.